This T cell receptor beta chain is drawn from a study of blood T cell repertoires in COVID-19. As handled by the study authors: The assay estimated nucleated cells by amplifying reference gene primers. Repertoires were generated with immunoSEQ multiplex PCR, while TCRdb's copy carries only in-frame clones and drops some. That table gives V, J and clone size, and the DNA gave D and trimming. The sample consists of around 300,000 clones, more than 80% of them appearing once. After removal of 3 bases from V and 4 bases from J, the junction contained 7 bases not matched to a gene. Germline CDR1 reads ENHRY; CDR2 reads SYGVKD. CDR3 length equals 16 residues.

The TCR was taken from a woman in her twenties or thirties with active or convalescent COVID-19. The genes are TRBV10-3 and TRBJ2-7; 12 bases align to TRBD1. Sequenced: peripheral blood. The CDR3 DNA follows: TGTGCCATCAGTGATCCGGGACAGGGGGCTCAATACGAGCAGTACTTC. This gives the protein CAISDPGQGAQYEQYF.